These T cell receptor beta chains were read from a single sample in a study of shared clonotypes between healthy human individuals. Produced via immunoSEQ multiplex PCR; TCRdb's table is partial and in-frame only. The sample has about 2.1 million clones; just over 90% are singletons. Sequencing was carried out using naive CD8+ T cells from PBMCs. These receptor sequences come from a man between 18 and 29 years old in good health. Some clones in this sample may be carry-over from other donors' samples. Both conserved end residues are part of each CDR3.

>TRBV29-1
CSVESADMYYGYTF
>TRBV18
CASSPHRGLDEKLFF
>TRBV5-1
CASSSPRTGTGSSYEQYF
>TRBV19
CASRTPGLAGANTGELFF
>TRBV23-1
CASTLAGTDHGGNTEAFF
>TRBV28
CASSPHNWAGYGYTF
>TRBV5-1
CASSLGGTLQYEQYF
>TRBV30
CAWETERLSGNEQFF
>TRBV27
CASSFVHPGQGAEEQYF
>TRBV5-1
CASSIMGPSPDTQYF
>TRBV4-3
CASRESGTRPDTQYF
>TRBV27
CASRPPGAGANVLTF
>TRBV9
CASSVAFRGRTGELFF
>TRBV27
CASSYGSTGEQYF
>TRBV6-4
CASSDSDRVSYEQYF
>TRBV30
CAWSGRTGGLNTEAFF
>TRBV4-1
CASRWRDGSYNEQFF
>TRBV9
CASSPQYGMNTEAFF
>TRBV5-6
CASSPAGGDEQYF
>TRBV2
CASSEVPNNLEYF
>TRBV11-1
CASSLVAGAADTQYF
>TRBV2
CASSEWDSSNQPQHF
>TRBV7-9
CASSLSYEQYF
>TRBV7-9
CASSQGSYSNQPQHF
>TRBV13
CASSARSEGNIQYF
>TRBV27
CASSPAGDTQYF
>TRBV5-1
CASSLEWEDTQYF
>TRBV11-3
CASSQGVAGYYTGELFF
>TRBV19
CASRAKRDNEQFF
>TRBV7-8
CASSSDSRSGRDEQFF
>TRBV29-1
CSAGGITEAFF
>TRBV27
CASSLGESSYNEQFF
>TRBV5-8
CASSQGGFDTGELFF
>TRBV7-8
CASSPLLSRAGELFF
>TRBV6-1
CASSARTGITYEQYF